Below, 32 T cell receptor beta chains from the same sample are listed, as sequenced in a study of cytomegalovirus exposure and HLA in healthy donors. Primers: 60 Vbeta forward and 13 Jbeta reverse. The repertoire was sequenced with immunoSEQ multiplex PCR; TCRdb's copy has only in-frame clones and lacks some. Of 180,000 or so clones in the sample, about 82% were seen once. The sample taken for sequencing was PBMCs. Receptors originate from a female donor in good health and CMV-seronegative.

This clone turned up a few times. The chain combines TRBV4-2 with TRBJ1-2, with D tentatively TRBD1 (6 bases). This CDR3 has 17 amino acids. Germline CDR1 reads LGHNA; CDR2 reads YNFKEQ. V gave up 3 bases and J gave up 1 base, with 18 bases separating them. CDR3 region: CASSHALPGHNNYGYTF. For the CDR3, the DNA is TGTGCCAGCAGCCATGCCCTACCGGGACACAATAACTATGGCTACACCTTC.

This rearrangement joins TRBV5-6 to TRBJ1-1, with a weak D call TRBD1 (6 bases). Trimming removed 5 bases from V and 5 bases from J, with 13 bases in between. CDR1 and CDR2 (germline): SGHDT, YYEEEE. The CDR3 is 13 residues long. This CDR3 reads CASSPTGLTEAFF. CDR3 in DNA: TGTGCCAGCAGTCCTACAGGGTTGACTGAAGCTTTCTTT.

This clone came up a few times. The chain couples TRBV7-6 to TRBJ2-7; 8 bases align to TRBD2. The CDR3 spans 15 residues. Per germline, CDR1 SGHVS and CDR2 FNYEAQ. V was pared by 2 bases and J by 5 bases, with 8 bases of the junction left unmatched. For the CDR3, the DNA is TGTGCCAGCAGCTTATTTGCGGGAGGTCAGGACGAGCAGTACTTC. Its protein is CASSLFAGGQDEQYF.

The chain has TRBV30 and TRBJ1-3; TRBD1 aligns across 8 bases. Germline V CDR1 and CDR2: GTSNPN, SVGIG (reference sequence). After removal of 3 bases from V and 4 bases from J, the junction contained 8 bases not matched to a gene. This CDR3 is built from 15 residues. The chain's CDR3 is CAWRDTGGGGNTIYF. In DNA, the CDR3 is TGTGCCTGGAGGGATACAGGGGGTGGAGGAAACACCATATATTTT.

The chain couples TRBV5-4 to TRBJ2-1; a weak D match, TRBD2 (5 bases). With 3 bases removed from V and 1 base from J, the gap between germline ends came to 14 bases. The CDR3 is 16 residues long. CDR1 is SGHNT and CDR2 is YYREEE in the germline V gene (reference sequence). Here the CDR3 DNA reads TGTGCCAGCAGCTCCCCTGAGGGCCAATCCTACAATGAGCAGTTCTTC. This translates into CASSSPEGQSYNEQFF. Based on the CDR3 plus reference TRBV5-4 and TRBJ2-1, the full variable domain is ETGVTQSPTHLIKTRGQQVTLRCSSQSGHNTVSWYQQALGQGPQFIFQYYREEENGRGNFPPRFSGLQFPNYSSELNVNALELDDSALYLCASSSPEGQSYNEQFFGPGTRLTVL.

The chain couples TRBV27 to TRBJ2-5; TRBD1 matches at 9 bases. Trimming cost V 6 bases and J 5 bases; bases outside gene matches: 7. Germline V gene sequence: CDR1 MNHEY, CDR2 SMNVEV (reference sequence). The CDR3 length is 14 residues. CDR3 coding DNA: TGTGCCAGCAGCGGGACAGGGAAGGGGGAGACCCAGTACTTC. This gives the protein CASSGTGKGETQYF.

This chain links TRBV10-3 with TRBJ2-5; 9 bases line up with TRBD2. Germline V gives CDR1 ENHRY, CDR2 SYGVKD. The CDR3 contains 13 residues. The V and J ends lost 6 bases and 3 bases, in that order; junction bases with no gene match: 2. The CDR3 loop is CAIRGLAEETQYF. DNA of the CDR3: TGTGCCATCAGGGGACTAGCCGAAGAGACCCAGTACTTC.

The V gene is TRBV5-1, the J gene TRBJ2-1, with 8 positions matching TRBD1. CDR1 is SGHRS, CDR2 YFSETQ, per germline. This CDR3 has 14 residues. Germline trimming cut 3 bases from V and 12 bases from J; bases unmatched to any gene: 11. Here the CDR3 DNA reads TGCGCCAGCAGCTCGGGACAGGCCCGCCAACGGCAGTTCTTC. This codes for CASSSGQARQRQFF.

The V gene is TRBV2, the J gene TRBJ2-1; possibly TRBD1 for D (6 bases). The CDR3 has 11 amino acids. The V gene's germline CDR1 is SNHLY and CDR2 FYNNEI. Between the trimmed V and J ends, which lost 6 bases and 9 bases, there was a span of 9 bases. The CDR3 spells CASSRGGEQFF. The CDR3 DNA is TGTGCCAGCAGCAGGGGTGGTGAGCAGTTCTTC.

The gene calls are TRBV6-1 and TRBJ2-3; 8 bases fit TRBD2. V was clipped by 7 bases and J by 4 bases; unmatched bases: 10. The CDR3 runs to 15 residues. Looked up from germline, CDR1 is MNHNS and CDR2 is SASEGT. This chain's CDR3 is CASIIRGGYPDTQYF. The DNA of the CDR3 is TGTGCCAGCATCATCCGGGGGGGCTACCCAGATACGCAGTATTTT.

This rearrangement joins TRBV10-3 to TRBJ2-5; 8 bases match TRBD1. Germline V gene sequence: CDR1 ENHRY, CDR2 SYGVKD. The CDR3 length is 18 residues. Trimming at V came to 3 bases and at J to 2 bases, leaving 14 bases not matched to a gene. The CDR3 here is CAISDSRTGPFHQETQYF. The CDR3 DNA follows: TGTGCCATCAGTGACTCGCGGACAGGGCCTTTTCATCAAGAGACCCAGTACTTC.

The chain combines TRBV5-1 with TRBJ2-7; 7 bases map to TRBD1. The CDR3 loop spans 16 amino acids. The germline gives CDR1 SGHRS, CDR2 YFSETQ. Trimming cost V 4 bases and J 4 bases; bases outside gene matches: 14. The CDR3 DNA sequence: TGCGCCAGCAGCCCAAAGATACAGGGGACGGGTTACGAGCAGTACTTC. Encoded protein: CASSPKIQGTGYEQYF.

The chain is built from TRBV5-4 and TRBJ2-3, with 10 bases lining up with TRBD1. V trimming: 5 bases; J trimming: 2 bases; junction bases outside the gene matches: 5. Germline lookup yields CDR1 SGHNT and CDR2 YYREEE (reference sequence). There are 15 residues in the CDR3. This CDR3 is CASRKTGGSTDTQYF. CDR3 DNA: TGTGCCAGCAGGAAGACAGGGGGCTCCACAGATACGCAGTATTTT. The full variable domain, with the rest looked up from reference TRBV5-4 and TRBJ2-3, is ETGVTQSPTHLIKTRGQQVTLRCSSQSGHNTVSWYQQALGQGPQFIFQYYREEENGRGNFPPRFSGLQFPNYSSELNVNALELDDSALYLCASRKTGGSTDTQYFGPGTRLTVL.

V and J are TRBV28 and TRBJ2-7; D gene unclear. Per germline, CDR1 MDHEN and CDR2 SYDVKM. This CDR3 is built from 12 residues. V dropped 2 bases and J dropped 7 bases, with 9 bases sitting between them. The CDR3 loop reads CASSLIRLEQYF. CDR3 nucleotide sequence: TGTGCCAGCAGTTTAATCCGGTTGGAGCAGTACTTC. Full variable domain (remainder filled in from reference TRBV28 and TRBJ2-7): DVKVTQSSRYLVKRTGEKVFLECVQDMDHENMFWYRQDPGLGLRLIYFSYDVKMKEKGDIPEGYSVSREKKERFSLILESASTNQTSMYLCASSLIRLEQYFGPGTRLTVT.

The table lists this clone with a count of one. The chain has TRBV30 and TRBJ2-7; no firm D call. The V gene's germline CDR1 is GTSNPN and CDR2 SVGIG (reference sequence). Between the trimmed V and J ends, which lost 2 bases and 4 bases, there was a span of 9 bases. The CDR3 is 12 residues long. The CDR3, as DNA: TGTGCCTGGAGTACCCAGTTTTACGAGCAGTACTTC. This encodes CAWSTQFYEQYF.

The rearrangement uses TRBV4-3 and TRBJ2-7, with TRBD1 matching over 9 bases. Germline trimming cut 2 bases from V and 7 bases from J; bases unmatched to any gene: 18. CDR1 LGHNA and CDR2 YSLEER come from the germline V gene. This CDR3 region has 18 residues. The CDR3 is CASSQTGTGPPLGGEQYF. The CDR3 DNA reads TGCGCCAGCAGCCAAACCGGGACAGGGCCCCCCTTAGGGGGGGAGCAGTACTTC.

This chain joins TRBV5-8 and TRBJ2-7, with 7 bases that match TRBD1. This CDR3 has 15 residues. CDR1 is SGHTS, CDR2 YDEGEE, per germline. Germline trimming cut 3 bases from V and 2 bases from J; bases unmatched to any gene: 8. The CDR3 reads CASSSLTGDPYEQYF. The CDR3, as DNA: TGTGCCAGCAGCTCCCTTACAGGGGACCCCTACGAGCAGTACTTC. Full variable domain (remainder filled in from reference TRBV5-8 and TRBJ2-7): EAGVTQSPTHLIKTRGQQATLRCSPISGHTSVYWYQQALGLGLQFLLWYDEGEERNRGNFPPRFSGRQFPNYSSELNVNALELEDSALYLCASSSLTGDPYEQYFGPGTRLTVT.

This clone was counted a few times. CDR3: CASSSGSGELFF. CDR3 DNA sequence: TGTGCCAGCAGCTCAGGGTCCGGGGAGCTGTTTTTT. This sequence joins TRBV7-8 and TRBJ2-2, with D possibly matching TRBD1 (5 bases). The V end lost 4 bases, the J end lost 6 bases, and 6 bases lay between the germline ends. This CDR3 has 12 amino acids. The V gene's germline CDR1 is SGHVS and CDR2 FQNEAQ.

This clone was found a few times. V gene TRBV2 combines with J gene TRBJ2-5, with TRBD1 identical over 8 bases. V was clipped by 7 bases and J by 0 bases; unmatched bases: 4. The germline CDR1 and CDR2 sequences are SNHLY and FYNNEI. CDR3 length equals 14 residues. In nucleotides, the CDR3 is TGTGCCAGCAACTACAGGGGGTACCAAGAGACCCAGTACTTC. It yields the protein CASNYRGYQETQYF.

The V gene is TRBV29-1, the J gene TRBJ2-1, with 10 bases identical to TRBD1. The V gene's germline CDR1 is SQVTM and CDR2 ANQGSEA. The CDR3 sequence is 15 residues long. Losses at the gene ends were 1 base for V and 6 bases for J; bases not matched to a gene: 6. The CDR3 is CSVEAGTGAPNEQFF. Written as DNA, the CDR3 is TGCAGCGTTGAAGCCGGGACAGGGGCACCCAATGAGCAGTTCTTC.

CDR3 in amino acids: CASSPLAGGSTGELFF. CDR3 coding DNA: TGTGCCAGCAGTCCGCTCGCGGGGGGGAGTACCGGGGAGCTGTTTTTT. The J gene is TRBJ2-2, the V gene TRBV2, with TRBD2 matching 9 bases. With V trimmed by 5 bases and J by 5 bases, 9 bases remained unmatched. This CDR3 has 16 amino acids. CDR1 SNHLY and CDR2 FYNNEI come from the germline V gene.

The gene calls are TRBV21-1 and TRBJ2-7; TRBD1 is the table's D call, not checked against the DNA. TRBV21-1 is flagged as a pseudogene. This CDR3 is 15 amino acids long. The CDR3 DNA reads as TGTGCCTCCCCCGAGGTGGGACAGCAGGAGTACGAGCAGTACTTC. This sequence encodes CASPEVGQQEYEQYF.

This clone was seen only a few times. The chain joins TRBV6-5 to TRBJ1-4; possibly TRBD1 for D (5 bases). CDR3 length equals 14 residues. Germline V gene lookup returns CDR1 MNHEY and CDR2 SVGAGI. V was clipped by 6 bases and J by 8 bases, with 16 bases between them. CDR3 loop: CASRAGRGREKLFF. CDR3 DNA sequence: TGTGCCAGCAGGGCGGGACGGGGGAGGGAAAAACTGTTTTTT.

In its sample, this clone was seen a few times. V and J are TRBV7-9 and TRBJ2-2, with D maybe TRBD2 (6 bases). The length of the CDR3 is 15 residues. CDR1 and CDR2 (germline): SEHNR, FQNEAQ (reference sequence). Trimming took 3 bases from V and 4 from J, leaving 12 bases between them. CDR3 amino acids: CASSLEGFSTGELFF. The CDR3 region has the DNA TGTGCCAGCAGCTTGGAGGGATTCAGCACCGGGGAGCTGTTTTTT. The variable domain in full, with the rest retrieved from reference TRBV7-9 and TRBJ2-2, is DTGVSQNPRHKITKRGQNVTFRCDPISEHNRLYWYRQTLGQGPEFLTYFQNEAQLEKSRLLSDRFSAERPKGSFSTLEIQRTEQGDSAMYLCASSLEGFSTGELFFGEGSRLTVL.

The chain carries TRBV5-4 and TRBJ2-7; possibly TRBD1 for D (9 bases). Germline CDR1 SGHNT, CDR2 YYREEE (reference sequence). V dropped 4 bases and J dropped 2 bases, with 16 bases sitting between them. CDR3 length: 15 amino acids. CDR3 loop: CASSPGGTGTYEQYF. The CDR3, as DNA: TGTGCCAGCAGCCCGGGAGGGACAGGGACCTACGAGCAGTACTTC.

The chain couples TRBV7-9 to TRBJ1-2, with 7 nucleotides matching TRBD1. Germline V gene sequence: CDR1 SEHNR, CDR2 FQNEAQ (reference sequence). J gave up 4 bases and V 4 bases, and 3 bases lay outside the gene matches. The CDR3 is made up of 13 amino acids. CDR3 DNA sequence: TGTGCCAGCAGCTCGCGGGACAGCTATGGCTACACCTTC. Protein product: CASSSRDSYGYTF.

The gene calls are TRBV28 and TRBJ2-5, with TRBD1 identical over 8 bases. CDR1 and CDR2 (germline): MDHEN, SYDVKM. The CDR3 extends over 15 amino acids. The V and J ends lost 4 bases and 5 bases, in that order; junction bases with no gene match: 9. DNA for the CDR3: TGTGCCAGCAGTTCCTCGGGACAGGTGTCGGAGACCCAGTACTTC. Encoded protein: CASSSSGQVSETQYF.

About this clone itself: One end of the junction does not line up with germline, which may come from a read error. The chain has TRBV5-6 and TRBJ2-7, with a possible D match to TRBD2 (6 bases). There are 18 residues in the CDR3. CDR1 is SGHDT, CDR2 YYEEEE, per germline. This CDR3 is CVSSLAGTADLEDYEQYF. CDR3 nucleotide sequence: TGTGTCAGCAGCTTGGCCGGGACTGCCGACTTAGAAGACTACGAGCAGTACTTC.

The gene calls are TRBV7-3 and TRBJ1-6; 7 positions agree with TRBD1. With 2 bases clipped from V and 6 bases from J, the junction kept 7 bases outside the gene matches. This CDR3 region has 16 residues. Germline assignment: CDR1 SGHTA and CDR2 FQGTGA. The CDR3 loop reads CASSLQPQGGNSPLHF. DNA for the CDR3: TGTGCCAGCAGCTTACAGCCTCAGGGGGGTAATTCACCCCTCCACTTT.

This clone showed up just a few times. This chain links TRBV11-3 with TRBJ1-1, with D perhaps TRBD1 (6 bases). Germline CDR1 and CDR2: SGHNT and YENEEA. V shed 5 bases and J shed 1 base, with 11 bases lying between them. The CDR3 contains 14 residues. CDR3 in amino acids: CASSPRTENTEAFF. CDR3 sequence (DNA): TGTGCCAGCAGCCCAAGGACAGAGAACACTGAAGCTTTCTTT.

V is TRBV10-3 and J is TRBJ2-7; tentatively, D is TRBD2 (6 bases). CDR1 and CDR2 (germline): ENHRY, SYGVKD. V was trimmed by 2 bases and J by 0 bases, leaving 14 bases between them. CDR3 size: 16 residues. Here the CDR3 reads CAISEGPSDYSYEQYF. The CDR3 bases are TGTGCCATCAGTGAGGGTCCTAGCGATTACTCCTACGAGCAGTACTTC.

This clone appeared a few times. CDR3 bases: TGTGCCAGCAGCCGGCGAGGGGGGGCCAACGTCCTGACTTTC. Translation: CASSRRGGANVLTF. This chain connects TRBV6-5 to TRBJ2-6, with D tentatively TRBD2 (5 bases). The germline V and J ends were trimmed by 6 bases and 4 bases, with 10 bases remaining between them. This CDR3 is built from 14 residues. From germline, CDR1 is MNHEY and CDR2 SVGAGI.